This T cell receptor beta chain was captured by sequencing in a study of blood T cell repertoires in COVID-19 (dated by TCRdb to the early 2020s). Looking at the study overall: Samples from collaborators originated in the United States, Italy and Spain and spanned both the acute and convalescent phases of COVID-19. A de-identified subject ID, COVID-19 status, age in years and sex were almost always included in the sample metadata. Subjects who had been exposed to COVID-19, were actively infected with it, or had recovered from it provided the deeply sampled blood TCRbeta repertoires that made up the dataset. Where available, HLA class I and class II types were taken from metadata supplied by the sample provider and were not determined by assay-based typing. Samples came from the ongoing ImmuneRACE study (first 160 participants) plus 1,254 subjects from 6 global collaborators. A freely available public database, intended as a resource for researchers studying the immune response to SARS-CoV-2, is where the repertoires were released. The prospective study material was composed of cDNA or gDNA derived from T cells, B-cell-depleted T cells, or PBMCs.

Broad study findings and their caveats: Clinical and demographic metadata were provided uncurated, with the amount varying by source and participant.

Sequences SEHNR (CDR1) and FQNEAQ (CDR2) are obtained from the germline V gene (reference sequence). V is trimmed back by 1 base and J by 9 bases, and the junction contains 9 bases that no gene match accounts for. Spanning cysteine to phenylalanine, the CDR3 consists of 15 amino acids. Here the CDR3 DNA is all that survives: 45 bases in frame from base 1. Worth noting for this clone: Which antigen it targets is not known. Within one base of it there is no much larger clone, and no base qualities were kept.

TCRbeta CDR3 regions were amplified from genomic DNA using the immunoSEQ Assay, a bias-controlled multiplex PCR. The authors' pipeline ran thus. The number of nucleated cells in each sample was estimated by amplification of reference gene primers within the assay. To quantify the absolute abundance of each unique TCRbeta CDR3 rearrangement, sequence reads were collapsed and filtered. Productive Simpson clonality was computed per sample as the square root of Simpson's diversity index over productive rearrangements. Not all clones reach the TCRdb copy of this immuneACCESS table, which keeps in-frame sequences only. Checked studies attribute under half of the gap to unresolved V genes and leave the rest unexplained. V, J and clone size are those of that table, while D and trimming were read from the DNA. The sample contains about 220,000 clones, 84% of them found a single time. The ten biggest clones cover 9.5% to 10% of the sample.

The collaborating institutions used their own protocols to collect whole blood in K2EDTA tubes. For TCRbeta analysis, collaborator samples were shipped as frozen whole blood, as isolated PBMCs, or as DNA extracted from either sample type. The sequence links TRBV7-9 to TRBJ2-1; TRBD2 aligns with 7 central bases. The receptor was isolated from a man aged 50-60 years with active or convalescent COVID-19. Specimen: peripheral blood. The CDR3 in this case is CASSLGKGLGAEQFF. The DNA reads as follows: TGTGCCAGCAGCTTAGGAAAAGGACTAGGCGCTGAGCAGTTCTTC.